Listed here are 27 T cell receptor beta chains from one sample, sequenced in a study of CD8 T cells in Susac syndrome. Random hexamers were used to reverse transcribe an amount of about 0.45 to 1 ug RNA. TCRdb called the immunoSEQ multiplex PCR reads again in MiXCR, with one record for every CDR3 protein. The sample has some 150,000 distinct CDR3 sequences, around 95% seen once. Material: CD8+ T cells from PBMCs. The receptors here all came from a human donor with multiple sclerosis.

This clonotype has a single count. Sequence at one end of the junction differs from germline and may be a read error. The J gene is TRBJ2-3, the V gene TRBV7-7; no definite D call. CDR1 is SSHAT, CDR2 FNYEAQ, per germline (reference sequence). The CDR3 is 15 residues long. CDR3 bases: TGTGCTAGCAGCCCCACGCTGGTTAGCACAGATACGCAGTATTTT. Amino acid sequence: CASSPTLVSTDTQYF.

This chain connects TRBV9 to TRBJ1-1, with 8 bases aligning to TRBD1. V trimming: 0 bases; J trimming: 0 bases; junction bases outside the gene matches: 4. Germline CDR1 reads SGDLS; CDR2 reads YYNGEE. CDR3 length equals 16 residues. The CDR3 sequence: CASSVGPGQVNTEAFF. As DNA, the CDR3 is TGTGCCAGCAGCGTAGGGCCGGGACAGGTGAACACTGAAGCTTTCTTT.

This chain uses TRBV6-2 or TRBV6-3 with TRBJ2-7; 10 nucleotides align to TRBD1. Looked up from germline, CDR1 is MNHEY and CDR2 is SVGEGT. The J segment lost 5 bases and the V segment lost 0 bases, leaving 1 base of the junction unmatched. The CDR3 contains 14 residues. The DNA of the CDR3 is TGTGCCAGCAGTTACTCGGGACAGGGGCACGAGCAGTACTTC. This encodes CASSYSGQGHEQYF.

The V call is TRBV30, the J call TRBJ2-3, with TRBD1 matching over 8 bases. This CDR3 spans 17 amino acids. V lost 5 bases, J lost 5 bases, and 18 bases stayed unmatched. CDR1 and CDR2 from the germline V gene are GTSNPN and SVGIG (reference sequence). CDR3 sequence (DNA): TGTGCCTGGGTTCTCCACCTAACAGGGGGATCGGGAGATACGCAGTATTTT. The encoded protein is CAWVLHLTGGSGDTQYF.

The chain employs TRBV27 and TRBJ2-7; D gene uncertain. The CDR3 sequence is 13 residues long. From germline, CDR1 is MNHEY and CDR2 SMNVEV (reference sequence). Deletions cut 3 bases from V and 4 bases from J, with 10 bases between. The CDR3 coding sequence is TGTGCCAGCAGTTTCAAGGCAGGATACGAGCAGTACGTC. Residues: CASSFKAGYEQYV.

V and J are TRBV5-6 and TRBJ2-7; D not certain. The CDR3 length is 12 residues. The V gene's germline CDR1 is SGHDT and CDR2 YYEEEE. Trimming pared 0 bases from V and 7 bases from J, leaving 8 bases between. The CDR3 DNA reads as TGTGCCAGCAGCTTGGCCCACGGGGAGCAGTACGTC. It is translated as CASSLAHGEQYV.

The V call is TRBV29-1, the J call TRBJ2-7; D gene unclear. Trimming left V 4 bases short and J 0 bases short, with 7 bases between. Germline assignment: CDR1 SQVTM and CDR2 ANQGSEA. This CDR3 comprises 12 residues. CDR3 coding DNA: TGCAGCGTTGGATCCAGCTCCTACGAGCAGTACTTC. Protein: CSVGSSSYEQYF.

This clonotype was picked up one time. The chain joins TRBV12-3 or TRBV12-4 to TRBJ2-7; D possibly corresponds to TRBD2 (6 bases). This CDR3 region has 13 residues. V lost 5 bases and J 5 bases, leaving 13 bases between the germline ends. In DNA, the CDR3 is TGTGCCAGCAGTCCCACACTAGCAAACGAGCAGTACGTC. Protein product: CASSPTLANEQYV.

The chain has TRBV6-6 and TRBJ2-5, with D unresolved. V lost 2 bases and J 5 bases, leaving 6 bases between the germline ends. The CDR3 is made up of 12 amino acids. Germline values: CDR1 MNHNY, CDR2 SVGAGI (reference sequence). The CDR3 loop reads CASSYPPETQYF. DNA for the CDR3: TGTGCCAGCAGTTACCCGCCGGAGACCCAGTACTTC.

The gene calls are TRBV27 and TRBJ1-6, with D uncertain. The V gene lost 4 bases and the J gene lost 6 bases, with 10 bases spanning the gap. Germline V CDR1 and CDR2: MNHEY, SMNVEV (reference sequence). CDR3 length equals 14 residues. The CDR3 reads CASSSRARNSPLHF. The CDR3 DNA follows: TGTGCCAGCAGTTCCCGGGCTCGTAATTCACCCCTCCACTTT.

The rearrangement joins TRBV6-5 to TRBJ2-1; D perhaps matches TRBD1 (5 bases). The CDR3 spans 14 residues. V was cut by 6 bases and J by 7 bases, with 16 bases left in between. Germline CDR1 and CDR2: MNHEY and SVGAGI. The DNA for the CDR3 is TGTGCCAGCAGCCCCGAAGGGGCAGCTAATGAGCAGTTCTTC. This sequence encodes CASSPEGAANEQFF.

The CDR3 bases are TGCAGTGCCTACCCTCCGGGGGCCCCAAACTATGGCTACACCTTC. It encodes CSAYPPGAPNYGYTF. V usage is TRBV20-1 and J usage is TRBJ1-2, with a possible D match to TRBD1 (6 bases). The CDR3 has 15 residues. V lost 6 bases, J lost 2 bases, and 19 bases lay in between. Germline values: CDR1 DFQATT, CDR2 SNEGSKA (reference sequence).

DNA of the CDR3: TGTGCCACCAGCAGAGATCAGGAGGGCCCCGGGGAGCTGTTTTTT. Encoded protein: CATSRDQEGPGELFF. The V gene is TRBV15, the J gene TRBJ2-2; perhaps TRBD2 as D (6 bases). Germline loops: CDR1 LNHNV, CDR2 YYDKDF (reference sequence). The CDR3 covers 15 residues. With 0 bases removed from V and 6 bases from J, the gap between germline ends came to 11 bases.

The chain uses TRBV5-4 and TRBJ2-7, with D perhaps given as TRBD1 or TRBD2 (5 bases each). This CDR3 is 14 amino acids long. Germline V gene sequence: CDR1 SGHNT, CDR2 YYREEE (reference sequence). V gave up 5 bases and J gave up 2 bases, with 14 bases separating them. The CDR3 region has the DNA TGTGCCAGCAGTCGGGACGGGTCGACCTACGAGCAGTACTTC. Translating it yields CASSRDGSTYEQYF. The entire variable domain, with the rest obtained from reference TRBV5-4 and TRBJ2-7, is as follows: ETGVTQSPTHLIKTRGQQVTLRCSSQSGHNTVSWYQQALGQGPQFIFQYYREEENGRGNFPPRFSGLQFPNYSSELNVNALELDDSALYLCASSRDGSTYEQYFGPGTRLTVT.

The chain is built from TRBV20-1 and TRBJ1-5; 8 bases are a match to TRBD1. Germline CDR1 and CDR2: DFQATT and SNEGSKA (reference sequence). This CDR3 spans 15 amino acids. Trimming removed 6 bases from V and 7 bases from J; junction bases left unmatched: 14. CDR3: CSAALGGQGSQPQHF. CDR3 nucleotides: TGCAGTGCCGCCTTGGGAGGACAGGGAAGCCAGCCCCAGCATTTT.

The rearrangement joins TRBV13 to TRBJ1-4; a possible D gene is TRBD1 (5 bases). CDR3 size: 16 residues. V lost 3 bases, J lost 0 bases, and 11 bases lay in between. Looked up from germline, CDR1 is PRHDT and CDR2 is FYEKMQ (reference sequence). The CDR3 is CASSFWGRATNEKLFF. CDR3 nucleotides: TGTGCCAGCAGCTTTTGGGGCCGCGCAACTAATGAAAAACTGTTTTTT.

This rearrangement joins TRBV19 to TRBJ1-1; the D is unclear. The CDR3 spans 13 residues. Germline CDR1 LNHDA, CDR2 SQIVND (reference sequence). Trimming stripped 3 bases from V and 2 bases from J, with 7 bases between. The CDR3 region is CASSMGGNTEAFF. The CDR3 DNA reads TGTGCCAGTAGTATGGGTGGTAACACTGAAGCTTTCTTT. Filled out from reference TRBV19 and TRBJ1-1, the complete variable domain reads DGGITQSPKYLFRKEGQNVTLSCEQNLNHDAMYWYRQDPGQGLRLIYYSQIVNDFQKGDIAEGYSVSREKKESFPLTVTSAQKNPTAFYLCASSMGGNTEAFFGQGTRLTVV.

V is TRBV25-1 and J is TRBJ1-1; TRBD1 matches at 9 bases. V shed 4 bases, J shed 8 bases, and the junction held 2 bases outside the gene matches. The CDR3 loop spans 12 amino acids. Per germline, CDR1 MGHDK and CDR2 SYGVNS. CDR3 amino acids: CASSAGTGEAFF. The CDR3 DNA is TGTGCCAGCAGTGCAGGGACAGGGGAAGCTTTCTTT.

The DNA of the CDR3 is TGCAGTGCTAGGGTGGCTGACTTTGGGGATACGCAGTATTTT. Protein product: CSARVADFGDTQYF. The chain couples TRBV20-1 to TRBJ2-3; no firm D call. The CDR3 totals 14 residues. Trimming took off 3 bases at V and 6 bases at J, with 16 bases between the two ends. The germline V gene has CDR1 DFQATT and CDR2 SNEGSKA (reference sequence).

The chain is built from TRBV9 and TRBJ2-3; 7 nucleotides align to TRBD2. Germline V gives CDR1 SGDLS, CDR2 YYNGEE. With V trimmed by 1 base and J by 1 base, 3 bases remained unmatched. The CDR3 is 15 amino acids. CDR3 sequence reads: CASSVHSGGTDTQYF. Here the CDR3 DNA reads TGTGCCAGCAGCGTACACAGCGGGGGCACAGATACGCAGTATTTT.

The chain couples TRBV27 to TRBJ1-2, with D perhaps matching TRBD1 (5 bases). Germline lookup yields CDR1 MNHEY and CDR2 SMNVEV (reference sequence). CDR3 length equals 13 residues. Between the trimmed V and J ends, which lost 7 bases and 4 bases, there was a span of 13 bases. CDR3 in amino acids: CASTPRGGYGYTF. The CDR3 DNA sequence: TGTGCCAGCACCCCCCGGGGGGGCTATGGCTACACCTTC.

The CDR3 DNA reads TGCGCCAGCAGCACCCGTCGTAGCGGGGGCGTCACCGGGGAGCTGTTTTTT. Translating gives CASSTRRSGGVTGELFF. The chain is built from TRBV4-1 and TRBJ2-2; 9 nucleotides match TRBD2. J was trimmed by 4 bases and V by 5 bases; bases with no gene match: 11. The germline V gene has CDR1 MGHRA and CDR2 YSYEKL. The CDR3 is 17 amino acids.

V usage is TRBV30 and J usage is TRBJ1-1; 10 bases align to TRBD1. Germline CDR1 is GTSNPN and CDR2 is SVGIG (reference sequence). The CDR3 contains 13 residues. J gave up 5 bases and V 4 bases, and 4 bases lay outside the gene matches. CDR3 residues: CAWNGQGGTEAFF. The CDR3 DNA follows: TGTGCCTGGAACGGACAGGGGGGAACTGAAGCTTTCTTT.

This chain connects TRBV12-3 or TRBV12-4 to TRBJ2-1; weak D call: TRBD1 (6 bases). The CDR3 sequence is 17 residues long. The germline V and J ends were trimmed by 4 bases and 0 bases, with 16 bases remaining between them. The CDR3 nucleotides are TGTGCCAGCAGTTCCAGTCTCGACAGGAGCTCCTACAATGAGCAGTTCTTC. Protein product: CASSSSLDRSSYNEQFF.

The J gene is TRBJ2-1, the V gene TRBV5-4; a possible D gene is TRBD1 (6 bases). The CDR3 extends over 15 amino acids. Germline lookup yields CDR1 SGHNT and CDR2 YYREEE (reference sequence). V was pared by 1 base and J by 2 bases, with 10 bases between. The CDR3 nucleotides are TGTGCCAGCAGCTTGTTACAGGGCGCCTACAATGAGCAGTTCTTC. Its protein product is CASSLLQGAYNEQFF.

The rearrangement joins TRBV3-1 to TRBJ1-1, with 8 bases aligning to TRBD1. The length of the CDR3 is 15 residues. The junction had 9 bases not matched to a gene; V was cut back by 3 bases and J by 6 bases. Germline V gene sequence: CDR1 LGHDT, CDR2 YNNKEL (reference sequence). The CDR3 loop reads CASSQGLTGDAEAFF. The CDR3 nucleotides read TGTGCCAGCAGCCAGGGTCTGACAGGGGACGCTGAAGCTTTCTTT.

This rearrangement joins TRBV5-1 to TRBJ1-1, with D tentatively TRBD1 (6 bases). CDR1 is SGHRS and CDR2 is YFSETQ in the germline V gene. V dropped 0 bases and J dropped 0 bases, with 12 bases sitting between them. The CDR3 length is 16 residues. The CDR3 DNA is TGCGCCAGCAGCTTGGGGACATACAGGGTGAACACTGAAGCTTTCTTT. This sequence encodes CASSLGTYRVNTEAFF. Combining the CDR3 with reference TRBV5-1 and TRBJ1-1 gives the whole variable domain KAGVTQTPRYLIKTRGQQVTLSCSPISGHRSVSWYQQTPGQGLQFLFEYFSETQRNKGNFPGRFSGRQFSNSRSEMNVSTLELGDSALYLCASSLGTYRVNTEAFFGQGTRLTVV.